These 24 T cell receptor beta chains were sequenced from one sample in a study of radiation and T cells in renal cell carcinoma. Profiling relied on immunoSEQ multiplex PCR, and the TCRdb table lists in-frame clones only, not all of them. The sample holds some 150,000 clones; roughly 90% are singletons and the top ten take approximately 12%. Time point indicated: baseline pretreatment blood. Treatment here: 15 Gy SBRT to primary tumor, nephrectomy 4 weeks later. The starting material was blood, obtained from a patient whose treatment included radiotherapy and nephrectomy. All receptors come from a woman aged 45-60 years with renal cell carcinoma.

J is TRBJ2-7 and V is TRBV28, with TRBD1 identical over 9 bases. The J segment lost 2 bases and the V segment lost 7 bases, leaving 12 bases of the junction unmatched. CDR3 length: 16 residues. From germline, CDR1 is MDHEN and CDR2 SYDVKM. The CDR3 is CASKGKTGTGTYEQYF. DNA of the CDR3: TGTGCCAGCAAAGGAAAAACCGGGACAGGGACCTACGAGCAGTACTTC.

The V call is TRBV6-1, the J call TRBJ1-5, with no clear D. CDR3 length: 16 amino acids. CDR1 MNHNS and CDR2 SASEGT come from the germline V gene. With 4 bases removed from V and 3 bases from J, the gap between germline ends came to 16 bases. In nucleotides, the CDR3 is TGTGCCAGCAGTGGCGGCATACTAAGGTCCAATCAGCCCCAGCATTTT. Its protein is CASSGGILRSNQPQHF.

The gene calls are TRBV7-2 and TRBJ1-2; 10 bases agree with TRBD1. After removal of 3 bases from V and 1 base from J, the junction contained 5 bases not matched to a gene. Germline V lookup: CDR1 SGHTA, CDR2 FQGNSA. The CDR3 has 16 amino acids. CDR3 sequence (DNA): TGTGCCAGCAGCTTGGGAGGGACAGGGGTTAACTATGGCTACACCTTC. Protein: CASSLGGTGVNYGYTF. The whole variable domain, filled in from reference TRBV7-2 and TRBJ1-2, reads GAGVSQSPSNKVTEKGKDVELRCDPISGHTALYWYRQSLGQGLEFLIYFQGNSAPDKSGLPSDRFSAERTGGSVSTLTIQRTQQEDSAVYLCASSLGGTGVNYGYTFGSGTRLTVV.

The V gene is TRBV10-3, the J gene TRBJ1-2, with a possible D match to TRBD1 (5 bases). V was trimmed by 6 bases and J by 4 bases, leaving 12 bases between them. There are 13 residues in the CDR3. Per germline, CDR1 ENHRY and CDR2 SYGVKD. The CDR3 loop reads CAIRSEGAYGYTF. As DNA, the CDR3 is TGTGCCATCAGAAGTGAAGGGGCCTATGGCTACACCTTC.

The rearrangement joins TRBV4-1 to TRBJ2-6; TRBD1 is a possible D gene (6 bases). The germline gives CDR1 MGHRA, CDR2 YSYEKL. The CDR3 loop spans 20 amino acids. V was shortened by 4 bases and J by 0 bases, with 22 bases between the two germline ends. CDR3 residues: CASSPRGGGEGYSGANVLTF. The CDR3 region has the DNA TGCGCCAGCAGCCCCCGAGGTGGGGGCGAAGGATACTCTGGGGCCAACGTCCTGACTTTC.

The chain has TRBV7-8 and TRBJ1-5; 8 nucleotides agree with TRBD1. The germline gives CDR1 SGHVS, CDR2 FQNEAQ. The CDR3 extends over 16 amino acids. Trimming cost V 5 bases and J 2 bases; bases outside gene matches: 8. CDR3 DNA sequence: TGTGCCAGCAGCCTAAGTACGGGACAGGGCAATCAGCCCCAGCATTTT. Amino acids: CASSLSTGQGNQPQHF. The full variable domain, with the rest looked up from reference TRBV7-8 and TRBJ1-5, is GAGVSQSPRYKVAKRGQDVALRCDPISGHVSLFWYQQALGQGPEFLTYFQNEAQLDKSGLPSDRFFAERPEGSVSTLKIQRTQQEDSAVYLCASSLSTGQGNQPQHFGDGTRLSIL.

V usage is TRBV4-1 and J usage is TRBJ1-3; 8 nucleotides agree with TRBD1. V shed 6 bases and J 4 bases; nucleotides not matched to a gene: 8. This CDR3 has 15 amino acids. Germline V gene sequence: CDR1 MGHRA, CDR2 YSYEKL. The DNA of the CDR3 is TGCGCCAGCAGGAACGGACAGGGATCAGGAAACACCATATATTTT. It specifies CASRNGQGSGNTIYF.

In this sample, this clone turned up once. The CDR3 protein is CASSVSNTEAFF. CDR3 coding DNA: TGTGCCAGCAGTGTGAGTAACACTGAAGCTTTCTTT. The V and J genes are TRBV5-5 and TRBJ1-1; the D is unclear. Germline assignment: CDR1 SGHKS and CDR2 YYEKEE (reference sequence). The CDR3 consists of 12 residues. The V gene lost 5 bases and the J gene lost 2 bases, with 7 bases spanning the gap. Drawing the rest from reference TRBV5-5 and TRBJ1-1, the complete variable domain is DAGVTQSPTHLIKTRGQQVTLRCSPISGHKSVSWYQQVLGQGPQFIFQYYEKEERGRGNFPDRFSARQFPNYSSELNVNALLLGDSALYLCASSVSNTEAFFGQGTRLTVV.

The chain employs TRBV4-3 and TRBJ2-5, with 9 bases lining up with TRBD1. Trimming took 4 bases from V and 4 from J; bases not matched to a gene: 7. Per germline, CDR1 LGHNA and CDR2 YSLEER. The CDR3 is 15 residues long. The CDR3 coding sequence is TGCGCCAGCAGCCGCCAGACAGGGGGGGCAGAGACCCAGTACTTC. This encodes CASSRQTGGAETQYF.

This clone was observed a single time. The gene calls are TRBV7-9 and TRBJ2-2, with D hard to call. Germline CDR1 is SEHNR and CDR2 is FQNEAQ (reference sequence). The CDR3 is 15 residues long. The V end was cut by 2 bases, the J end by 0 bases, with 7 bases between. The CDR3 DNA reads as TGTGCCAGCAGCTTACAACTATCGAACACCGGGGAGCTGTTTTTT. Its protein product is CASSLQLSNTGELFF.

Only a few counts were recorded for this clone. The chain recombines TRBV18 with TRBJ1-1; D is undetermined. The V end lost 6 bases, the J end lost 6 bases, and 14 bases lay between the germline ends. The germline V gene has CDR1 KGHSH and CDR2 LQKENI. The CDR3 has 13 amino acids. The CDR3 DNA is TGTGCCAGCTCCATTGACAAGGGTTCTGAAGCTTTCTTT. It codes for CASSIDKGSEAFF.

This chain connects TRBV5-1 to TRBJ2-7; 7 bases fit TRBD1. CDR1 is SGHRS and CDR2 is YFSETQ in the germline V gene. J gave up 2 bases and V 1 base, and 6 bases lay outside the gene matches. The CDR3 runs 15 residues. The CDR3 nucleotides are TGCGCCAGCAGCTTGATTTGGGACAGTACCTACGAGCAGTACTTC. This codes for CASSLIWDSTYEQYF.

The CDR3 loop reads CASSPLGLAGDSDTQYF. CDR3 DNA: TGTGCCAGCAGCCCACTGGGACTAGCGGGGGATTCAGATACGCAGTATTTT. V and J are TRBV7-2 and TRBJ2-3; 14 bases are a match to TRBD2. After removal of 5 bases from V and 4 bases from J, the junction contained 8 bases not matched to a gene. The CDR3 spans 17 residues. Per the germline V gene, CDR1 is SGHTA and CDR2 is FQGNSA.

This rearrangement joins TRBV7-9 to TRBJ2-1; 10 nucleotides agree with TRBD2. J gave up 0 bases and V 3 bases, and 8 bases lay outside the gene matches. Looked up from germline, CDR1 is SEHNR and CDR2 is FQNEAQ (reference sequence). This CDR3 spans 18 amino acids. Written as DNA, the CDR3 is TGTGCCAGCAGCTTGGATAGCGGGGGGCCAAGCTCCTACAATGAGCAGTTCTTC. Translated, it gives CASSLDSGGPSSYNEQFF.

The rearrangement links TRBV4-1 to TRBJ1-2, with D perhaps matching TRBD1 (5 bases). This CDR3 comprises 15 residues. V was trimmed by 1 base and J by 7 bases, leaving 16 bases between them. Germline CDR1 is MGHRA and CDR2 is YSYEKL. CDR3 loop: CASSQGHVGGGGYTF. The CDR3 bases are TGCGCCAGCAGCCAAGGTCACGTGGGGGGAGGTGGCTACACCTTC.

The chain couples TRBV4-2 to TRBJ1-2; 9 nucleotides match TRBD1. The CDR3 is 12 residues long. The germline gives CDR1 LGHNA, CDR2 YNFKEQ. J gave up 12 bases and V 1 base, and 3 bases lay outside the gene matches. The CDR3 nucleotides read TGTGCCAGCAGCCAAGCGACAGGGGGGGACACCTTC. Its translation is CASSQATGGDTF.

The V gene is TRBV10-3, the J gene TRBJ1-1; no firm D call. The V and J ends lost 10 bases and 1 base respectively, with 13 bases between them. The CDR3 totals 13 residues. Looked up from germline, CDR1 is ENHRY and CDR2 is SYGVKD. In DNA form, the CDR3 reads TGTGCCACGACTTTACAAGAGAACACTGAAGCTTTCTTT. It is translated as CATTLQENTEAFF.

Comment on this clone: This CDR3 is also generated by other DNA sequences in the sample. The chain employs TRBV6-6 and TRBJ2-7; D may match TRBD1 or TRBD2 (6 bases each). Germline V gene data show CDR1 as MNHNY and CDR2 as SVGAGI (reference sequence). This CDR3 contains 12 residues. V lost 2 bases and J lost 5, with 7 bases in between. The DNA of the CDR3 is TGTGCCAGCAGTTACAGGGGGGACGAGCAGTACTTC. This translates into CASSYRGDEQYF.

The genes are TRBV6-6 and TRBJ2-2; 7 bases map to TRBD2. Per the germline V gene, CDR1 is MNHNY and CDR2 is SVGAGI (reference sequence). This CDR3 has 15 amino acids. V gave up 5 bases and J gave up 2 bases; unmatched junction bases: 5. The CDR3 spells CASSRLAVNTGELFF. The CDR3 coding sequence is TGTGCCAGCAGTCGACTAGCAGTAAACACCGGGGAGCTGTTTTTT.

The genes are TRBV19 and TRBJ2-1; no firm D call. The CDR3 runs 15 residues. Germline CDR1 LNHDA, CDR2 SQIVND (reference sequence). V lost 0 bases to trimming and J lost 7 bases, with 13 bases between them. CDR3 loop: CASSIDRELGNEQFF. CDR3 nucleotides: TGTGCCAGTAGTATAGATCGAGAGTTGGGGAATGAGCAGTTCTTC.

The V call is TRBV10-3, the J call TRBJ2-1; 13 bases map to TRBD2. Germline CDR1 is ENHRY and CDR2 is SYGVKD. The V and J ends lost 3 bases and 5 bases, in that order; junction bases with no gene match: 7. The CDR3 loop spans 17 amino acids. DNA for the CDR3: TGTGCCATCAGTGAAAGGGTAGGACTAGCGGGGGACAATGAGCAGTTCTTC. Translated: CAISERVGLAGDNEQFF.

Concerning this clone itself: Other DNA sequences of this sample code for an identical CDR3. The CDR3 DNA follows: TGTGCCAGCAGCCCTAGGCTGGACACTGAAGCTTTCTTT. It encodes CASSPRLDTEAFF. V and J are TRBV9 and TRBJ1-1, with D hard to call. Germline V gene lookup returns CDR1 SGDLS and CDR2 YYNGEE. V lost 4 bases and J lost 3, with 10 bases in between. The CDR3 sequence is 13 residues long.

The chain carries TRBV11-1 and TRBJ2-3, with unresolved D. CDR3 length equals 15 residues. Germline V gene data show CDR1 as SGHAT and CDR2 as FQDESV (reference sequence). Trimming took 3 bases from V and 2 from J, leaving 12 bases between them. In DNA form, the CDR3 reads TGTGCCAGCAGCTTTGTTCCGGAAATCACAGATACGCAGTATTTT. This encodes CASSFVPEITDTQYF.

The chain uses TRBV5-6 and TRBJ2-5, with D tentatively TRBD1 (6 bases). V lost 1 base and J 1 base, leaving 14 bases between the germline ends. The CDR3 spans 16 residues. Germline loops: CDR1 SGHDT, CDR2 YYEEEE. Here the CDR3 DNA reads TGTGCCAGCAGCTTGCAGGGGCCCATCCTCCAAGAGACCCAGTACTTC. As protein: CASSLQGPILQETQYF.